This section outlines one TCR beta chain sequence together with its context. The sample holds a few counts of this clonotype. This clone's antigen is unknown. The input lacks base qualities; no much larger clone sits a single base away. Trimming costs V 5 bases and J 0 bases, and their ends lie 18 bases apart. From a lookup of the germline V gene, CDR1 and CDR2 are SGHRS and YFSETQ. From the cysteine up to the phenylalanine, the CDR3 has a length of 17 residues. Kept here is only the CDR3 DNA, which spans 51 bases and is read in frame from base 1. These data come from a study of response to subunit inactivated influenza vaccine (dated by TCRdb to 2016 to 2019). In the study overall: Deep quantitative profiling of the T cell receptor repertoire was used in the study to follow responses to a trivalent subunit inactivated influenza vaccine.

The receptor library was made with RT-PCR. Sequencing instrument: Illumina HiSeq 2500. The public sequencing data were trimmed at Q25 with fastp and processed into clonotypes with MiXCR by TCRdb, which kept only in-frame beta chains. Under each unique CDR3 protein, matching rows form one entry showing the most common genes and DNA. Present in this sample are roughly 520,000 distinct CDR3 sequences, around 25% of which were seen just once. 1.5% to 2% of the sample is taken by the ten largest. General conclusions and limits of the study: The authors suggested that each seasonal influenza vaccination may recruit only a limited number of new T cells.

This specimen was CD4+ T cells sorted from PBMCs, taken around 5 days after vaccination. The sequence is built from TRBV5-1 and TRBJ1-3, with TRBD1 perhaps the D gene, on 6 matching bases. This TCR derives from a man aged 50 to 60 who received an inactivated influenza vaccine. Donor details come from another sample of the same person, matched by shared clones. The CDR3 loop reads CASRWGVGQSSGNTIYF. The DNA reads as follows: TGCGCCAGCAGATGGGGGGTCGGACAGAGCTCTGGAAACACCATATATTTT. Joined to the reference TRBV5-1 and TRBJ1-3 proteins, this CDR3 gives the full variable domain: KAGVTQTPRYLIKTRGQQVTLSCSPISGHRSVSWYQQTPGQGLQFLFEYFSETQRNKGNFPGRFSGRQFSNSRSEMNVSTLELGDSALYLCASRWGVGQSSGNTIYFGEGSWLTVV.